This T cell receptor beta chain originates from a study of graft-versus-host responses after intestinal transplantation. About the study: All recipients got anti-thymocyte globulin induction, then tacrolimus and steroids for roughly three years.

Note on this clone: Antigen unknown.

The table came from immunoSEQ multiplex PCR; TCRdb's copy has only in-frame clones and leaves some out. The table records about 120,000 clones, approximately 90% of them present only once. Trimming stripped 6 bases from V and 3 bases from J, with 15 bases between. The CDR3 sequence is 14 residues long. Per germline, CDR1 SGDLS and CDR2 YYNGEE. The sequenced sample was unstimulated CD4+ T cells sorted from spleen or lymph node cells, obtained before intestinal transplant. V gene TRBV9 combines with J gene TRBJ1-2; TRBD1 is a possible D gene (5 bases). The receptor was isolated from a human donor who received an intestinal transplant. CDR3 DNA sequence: TGTGCCAGCATCGCTACCGGGACTCACTATGGCTACACCTTC. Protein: CASIATGTHYGYTF.